The present entry profiles one T cell receptor beta chain with its context. Antigen unknown. The sample is drawn from a study of pediatric ulcerative colitis. The assay was run at survey level. Libraries were prepared by immunoSEQ multiplex PCR; TCRdb keeps only in-frame clonotypes and omits some of them. The table shows several thousand clones, with around nine tenths occurring only once. Study-level findings and limits: Compared with controls, ulcerative colitis showed greater blood-rectum clone sharing.

Sequenced input: blood. The clonotype originates from a boy aged 5 to 17 who was a control in a study of pediatric ulcerative colitis.

The CDR3 bases are TGCGCCAGCAGCTTCTGGCGAGGGGAGAACACTGAAGCTTTCTTT. Translated: CASSFWRGENTEAFF. The chain couples TRBV5-1 to TRBJ1-1, with D possibly being TRBD1 (5 bases). V was pared by 2 bases and J by 1 base, with 12 bases between. Germline values: CDR1 SGHRS, CDR2 YFSETQ. CDR3 length: 15 amino acids.